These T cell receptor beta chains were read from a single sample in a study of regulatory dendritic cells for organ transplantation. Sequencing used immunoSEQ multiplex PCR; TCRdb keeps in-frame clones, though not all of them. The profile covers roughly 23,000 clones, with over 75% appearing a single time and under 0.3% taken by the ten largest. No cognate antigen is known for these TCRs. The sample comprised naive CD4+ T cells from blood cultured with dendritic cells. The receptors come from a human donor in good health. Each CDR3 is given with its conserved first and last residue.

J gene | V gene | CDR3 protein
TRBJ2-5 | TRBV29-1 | CSVDYVRGETQYF
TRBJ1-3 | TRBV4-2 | CASSQDQGTEGAIGNTIYF
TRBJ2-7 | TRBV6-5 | CASSYGRRDEQYF
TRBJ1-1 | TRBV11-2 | CASSFRLNTEAFF
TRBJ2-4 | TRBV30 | CAWSFGLVGPKNIQYF
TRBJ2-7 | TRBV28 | CASTTDLYEQYF
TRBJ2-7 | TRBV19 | CASSYARDSGNYEQYF
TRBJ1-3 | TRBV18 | CASSPPGRSSGNTIYF
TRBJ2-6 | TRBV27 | CASSLRAGQGSSGANVLTF
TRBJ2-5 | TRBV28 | CASSLRTVAETQYF
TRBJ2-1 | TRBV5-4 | CASSALAGGLHEQFF
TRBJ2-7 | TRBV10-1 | CASSDLGGYEQYF
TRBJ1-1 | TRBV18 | CASSATTGVTTEAFF
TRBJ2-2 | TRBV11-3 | CASSNLGETGELFF
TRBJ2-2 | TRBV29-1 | CSVRTVVSGELFF
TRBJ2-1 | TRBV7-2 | CASSLFGRPSDEQFF
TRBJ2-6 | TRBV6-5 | CASSPREAGANVLTF
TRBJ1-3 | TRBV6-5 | CATGRPGSSGNTIYF
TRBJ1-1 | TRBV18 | CASSPGVGTEAFF
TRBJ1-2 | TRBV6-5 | CASSYGRYGYAF
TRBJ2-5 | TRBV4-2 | CASSQVGAGPLQETQYF
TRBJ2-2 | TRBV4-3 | CASSQYRGPSDTTTGELFF
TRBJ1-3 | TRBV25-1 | CASSSMDRAGNTIYF
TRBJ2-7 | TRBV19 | CASSIPGGPYEQYF
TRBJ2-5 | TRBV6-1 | CASSGFGGTQYF
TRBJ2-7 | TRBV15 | CATSRTLTTVSYEQYF
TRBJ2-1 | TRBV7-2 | CASSSIAGELEQFF
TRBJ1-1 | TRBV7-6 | CASSPIRARGLQVSTEAFF
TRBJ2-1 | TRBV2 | CASRQRERFNNEQFF
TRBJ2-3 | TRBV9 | CASSDRLGSTDTQYF
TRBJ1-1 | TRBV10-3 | CATSLTLNTEAFF
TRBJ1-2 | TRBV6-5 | CASEALGTFGYTF
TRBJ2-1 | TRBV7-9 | CASSFGGSYNEQFF
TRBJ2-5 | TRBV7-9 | CASSPHITETQYF
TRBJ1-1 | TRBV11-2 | CASSLARENTEAFF
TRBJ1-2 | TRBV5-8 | CASTERYGYTF
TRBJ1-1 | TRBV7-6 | CASSLGGPLNTEAFF
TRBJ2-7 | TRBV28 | CASRQLVGGEQYF
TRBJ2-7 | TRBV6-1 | CATLLGGIAYEQYF
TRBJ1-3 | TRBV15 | CATSRDLAGQGNTIYF
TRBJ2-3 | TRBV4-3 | CASSQDLGTDTQYF
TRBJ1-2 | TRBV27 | CASSSFAGTEYGYTF
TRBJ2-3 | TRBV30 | CAWRLAGTDTQYF
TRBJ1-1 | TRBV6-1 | CASSVWGRNTEAFF
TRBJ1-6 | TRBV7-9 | CASSLSPGFTYNSPLHF
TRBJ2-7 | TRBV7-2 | CASSPPLGAHEQYF
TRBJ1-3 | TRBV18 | CASSLQGSGNTIYF